This T cell receptor beta chain was documented in a study of blood T cell repertoires in COVID-19. This CDR3 has 16 amino acids. J gave up 10 bases and V 3 bases, and 8 bases lay outside the gene matches. Per germline, CDR1 PRHDT and CDR2 FYEKMQ (reference sequence). Original processing methods: Counts of nucleated cells, estimated from reference gene primer amplification, were obtained. Assay: immunoSEQ multiplex PCR; the TCRdb copy retains only in-frame clones and omits some. V and J calls plus clone size are reproduced from that table; the DNA served to infer D and trimming. The table records around 250,000 clones, around 84% of them present only once.

Sequencing was performed on peripheral blood. This sequence joins TRBV13 and TRBJ1-6; 11 nucleotides line up with TRBD1. This sequence originates from a woman aged 70-85 years with active or convalescent COVID-19. The CDR3, as DNA: TGTGCCAGCAGCTTTTGGACAGGGGGCGCAAAGTCACCCCTCCACTTT. Translating gives CASSFWTGGAKSPLHF.